The rows below give T cell receptor beta chains drawn from one sample of a study of cytomegalovirus exposure and HLA in healthy donors. Assay: immunoSEQ multiplex PCR; the TCRdb copy retains only in-frame clones and omits some. Altogether tens of thousands of clones are present, 82% being singletons, with the ten largest covering roughly 3.1%. Sequencing was done on a sample of PBMCs. Receptor source: a man aged 45-60 years in good health and CMV-seronegative. CDR3s include the opening cysteine and the closing phenylalanine or tryptophan. Fields, in order: V gene, D gene, J gene, clone size, CDR3 protein, CDR3 DNA. The D gene is left open where the match is weak. Not all rows give a size; the values are once, few, many and, for expanded clones, a class.

v_gene: TRBV6-6
d_gene: .
j_gene: TRBJ2-2
abundance: once
CDR3aa: CASSYQGDTGELFF
CDR3nt: TGTGCCAGCAGTTACCAAGGGGACACCGGGGAGCTGTTTTTT

v_gene: TRBV5-1
d_gene: .
j_gene: TRBJ2-1
abundance: .
CDR3aa: CASSSGSQGGFYNEQFF
CDR3nt: TGCGCCAGCAGCTCAGGGTCTCAGGGAGGATTCTACAATGAGCAGTTCTTC

v_gene: TRBV7-2
d_gene: TRBD2
j_gene: TRBJ2-3
abundance: once
CDR3aa: CASSLSGTRSSTDTQYF
CDR3nt: TGTGCCAGCAGCTTATCCGGGACTAGAAGTTCCACAGATACGCAGTATTTT

v_gene: TRBV6-5
d_gene: .
j_gene: TRBJ1-4
abundance: .
CDR3aa: CASSYLGAANEKLFF
CDR3nt: TGTGCCAGCAGTTACTTGGGGGCAGCTAATGAAAAACTGTTTTTT

v_gene: TRBV9
d_gene: .
j_gene: TRBJ2-7
abundance: .
CDR3aa: CASSSNAGPNYEQYF
CDR3nt: TGTGCCAGCAGCTCTAACGCGGGCCCCAACTACGAGCAGTACTTC

v_gene: TRBV4-1
d_gene: TRBD2
j_gene: TRBJ2-3
abundance: .
CDR3aa: CASSQALREAGEGTDTQYF
CDR3nt: TGCGCCAGCAGCCAAGCCCTTCGAGAAGCGGGGGAGGGTACAGATACGCAGTATTTT

v_gene: TRBV15
d_gene: TRBD1
j_gene: TRBJ2-1
abundance: .
CDR3aa: CATKLPGQAGNEQFF
CDR3nt: TGTGCCACCAAACTCCCGGGACAGGCGGGAAATGAGCAGTTCTTC

v_gene: TRBV12-2
d_gene: .
j_gene: TRBJ2-2
abundance: .
CDR3aa: CASRPGQVNTGELFF
CDR3nt: TGTGCAAGTCGCCCAGGGCAAGTTAACACCGGGGAGCTGTTTTTT

v_gene: TRBV9
d_gene: .
j_gene: TRBJ1-4
abundance: .
CDR3aa: CASNLGSWGEKLFF
CDR3nt: TGTGCCAGCAATCTCGGGAGTTGGGGGGAAAAACTGTTTTTT

v_gene: TRBV5-8
d_gene: .
j_gene: TRBJ1-5
abundance: .
CDR3aa: CASSARTVSNQPQHF
CDR3nt: TGTGCCAGCAGCGCAAGGACAGTTAGCAATCAGCCCCAGCATTTT

v_gene: TRBV25-1
d_gene: TRBD2
j_gene: TRBJ2-1
abundance: .
CDR3aa: CASSEKAGGFAEQFF
CDR3nt: TGTGCCAGCAGTGAGAAGGCGGGGGGGTTCGCTGAGCAGTTCTTC

v_gene: TRBV7-8
d_gene: TRBD1
j_gene: TRBJ1-6
abundance: .
CDR3aa: CASSLDRGPLHF
CDR3nt: TGTGCCAGCAGCTTGGACAGGGGACCCCTCCACTTT

v_gene: TRBV12-5
d_gene: .
j_gene: TRBJ1-5
abundance: .
CDR3aa: CASGLPSQPQHF
CDR3nt: TGTGCTAGTGGTTTGCCTAGTCAGCCCCAGCATTTT

v_gene: TRBV7-3
d_gene: TRBD2
j_gene: TRBJ2-7
abundance: .
CDR3aa: CASSPQGTSGGSYEQYF
CDR3nt: TGTGCCAGCAGCCCCCAGGGGACTAGCGGGGGCTCCTACGAGCAGTACTTC

v_gene: TRBV5-4
d_gene: TRBD1
j_gene: TRBJ1-4
abundance: .
CDR3aa: CASSLGGTGPEKLFF
CDR3nt: TGTGCCAGCAGCTTAGGGGGGACAGGGCCGGAAAAACTGTTTTTT

v_gene: TRBV6-1
d_gene: .
j_gene: TRBJ2-7
abundance: once
CDR3aa: CASSKAMGQITYEQYF
CDR3nt: TGTGCCAGCAGTAAAGCTATGGGACAAATCACCTACGAGCAGTACTTC

v_gene: TRBV9
d_gene: TRBD2
j_gene: TRBJ2-7
abundance: .
CDR3aa: CASSVGEGSYEQYF
CDR3nt: TGTGCCAGCAGCGTAGGGGAGGGTTCCTACGAGCAGTACTTC

v_gene: TRBV28
d_gene: TRBD2
j_gene: TRBJ2-7
abundance: .
CDR3aa: CASTPAGGYYEQYF
CDR3nt: TGTGCCAGCACCCCCGCCGGGGGGTACTACGAGCAGTACTTC

v_gene: TRBV29-1
d_gene: TRBD1
j_gene: TRBJ2-3
abundance: once
CDR3aa: CSVETQGGYTDTQYF
CDR3nt: TGCAGCGTCGAAACACAGGGGGGATACACAGATACGCAGTATTTT

v_gene: TRBV4-1
d_gene: TRBD1
j_gene: TRBJ1-4
abundance: .
CDR3aa: CASSQVQGHEKLFF
CDR3nt: TGCGCCAGCAGCCAAGTACAGGGGCATGAAAAACTGTTTTTT

v_gene: TRBV5-1
d_gene: TRBD2
j_gene: TRBJ2-3
abundance: .
CDR3aa: CASSGLAGEDTQYF
CDR3nt: TGCGCCAGCAGCGGATTAGCGGGGGAAGATACGCAGTATTTT

v_gene: TRBV18
d_gene: .
j_gene: TRBJ1-5
abundance: once
CDR3aa: CASSPGEGNQPQHF
CDR3nt: TGTGCCAGCTCCCCCGGGGAGGGCAATCAGCCCCAGCATTTT

v_gene: TRBV11-2
d_gene: .
j_gene: TRBJ2-3
abundance: .
CDR3aa: CASTRGAAFDTQYF
CDR3nt: TGTGCCAGCACCCGGGGTGCGGCGTTCGATACGCAGTATTTT

v_gene: TRBV6-5
d_gene: TRBD1
j_gene: TRBJ2-1
abundance: .
CDR3aa: CASRRPGTGGQFF
CDR3nt: TGTGCCAGCAGACGCCCTGGGACAGGTGGTCAGTTCTTC

v_gene: TRBV5-8
d_gene: .
j_gene: TRBJ1-6
abundance: .
CDR3aa: CASSLRGSSPLHF
CDR3nt: TGTGCCAGCAGCTTGAGAGGGTCTTCACCCCTCCACTTT

v_gene: TRBV5-1
d_gene: .
j_gene: TRBJ2-7
abundance: .
CDR3aa: CASSFYGYEQYF
CDR3nt: TGCGCCAGCAGCTTCTACGGGTACGAGCAGTACTTC

v_gene: TRBV19
d_gene: TRBD1
j_gene: TRBJ2-7
abundance: .
CDR3aa: CASSPLLTGDRDEQYF
CDR3nt: TGTGCCAGTAGTCCCCTCCTCACCGGGGACAGGGACGAGCAGTACTTC

v_gene: TRBV6-4
d_gene: .
j_gene: TRBJ1-1
abundance: .
CDR3aa: CASRGSGAASKAFF
CDR3nt: TGTGCCAGCAGGGGGAGCGGGGCAGCGAGTAAAGCTTTCTTT

v_gene: TRBV5-6
d_gene: TRBD1
j_gene: TRBJ2-3
abundance: .
CDR3aa: CASSLAGTGVGTQYF
CDR3nt: TGTGCCAGCAGCTTGGCCGGGACAGGGGTTGGTACGCAGTATTTT

v_gene: TRBV6-6
d_gene: .
j_gene: TRBJ1-5
abundance: .
CDR3aa: CASSQTGSRNQPQHF
CDR3nt: TGTGCCAGCAGTCAAACAGGATCCCGCAATCAGCCCCAGCATTTT

v_gene: TRBV6-5
d_gene: .
j_gene: TRBJ1-2
abundance: .
CDR3aa: CASSYKGSGANYGYTF
CDR3nt: TGTGCCAGCAGTTACAAGGGCTCAGGGGCTAACTATGGCTACACCTTC

v_gene: TRBV4-1
d_gene: TRBD2
j_gene: TRBJ2-3
abundance: .
CDR3aa: CASSQPGGGTDTQYF
CDR3nt: TGCGCCAGCAGCCAACCCGGGGGGGGCACAGATACGCAGTATTTT

v_gene: TRBV7-2
d_gene: .
j_gene: TRBJ2-4
abundance: .
CDR3aa: CASSLAHVGGEIAKNIQYF
CDR3nt: TGTGCCAGCAGCTTAGCGCACGTTGGAGGCGAGATAGCCAAAAACATTCAGTACTTC

v_gene: TRBV7-2
d_gene: .
j_gene: TRBJ1-2
abundance: .
CDR3aa: CASSLVGGQNYGYTF
CDR3nt: TGTGCCAGCAGCTTAGTGGGGGGGCAGAACTATGGCTACACCTTC

v_gene: TRBV7-9
d_gene: .
j_gene: TRBJ1-4
abundance: once
CDR3aa: CASSLALGPDEKLFF
CDR3nt: TGTGCCAGCAGCTTAGCGCTGGGGCCCGATGAAAAACTGTTTTTT

v_gene: TRBV7-2
d_gene: TRBD1
j_gene: TRBJ1-3
abundance: .
CDR3aa: CASRPTPGQGSGNTIYF
CDR3nt: TGTGCCAGCAGGCCAACCCCCGGACAGGGCTCTGGAAACACCATATATTTT

v_gene: TRBV18
d_gene: .
j_gene: TRBJ1-6
abundance: .
CDR3aa: CASSPNKGPSPLHF
CDR3nt: TGTGCCAGCTCACCAAATAAGGGGCCCTCACCCCTCCACTTT

v_gene: TRBV10-3
d_gene: .
j_gene: TRBJ1-4
abundance: .
CDR3aa: CAISERGRATNEKLFF
CDR3nt: TGTGCCATCAGTGAGAGGGGTAGGGCAACTAATGAAAAACTGTTTTTT

v_gene: TRBV11-2
d_gene: .
j_gene: TRBJ2-5
abundance: .
CDR3aa: CASSSQPETRATQYF
CDR3nt: TGTGCCAGCAGCTCCCAGCCCGAGACTAGGGCGACCCAGTACTTC

v_gene: TRBV5-4
d_gene: .
j_gene: TRBJ2-6
abundance: once
CDR3aa: CASSMDSSGANVLTF
CDR3nt: TGTGCCAGCAGCATGGACAGCTCTGGGGCCAACGTCCTGACTTTC

v_gene: TRBV5-5
d_gene: TRBD1
j_gene: TRBJ2-2
abundance: .
CDR3aa: CASSGGPGELFF
CDR3nt: TGTGCCAGCTCAGGGGGCCCCGGGGAGCTGTTTTTT

v_gene: TRBV27
d_gene: .
j_gene: TRBJ2-7
abundance: .
CDR3aa: CASSWAGASYEQYF
CDR3nt: TGTGCCAGCAGTTGGGCAGGGGCATCCTACGAGCAGTACTTC

v_gene: TRBV5-8
d_gene: .
j_gene: TRBJ2-4
abundance: .
CDR3aa: CASSAGTVAKNIQYF
CDR3nt: TGTGCCAGCAGCGCTGGGACTGTAGCCAAAAACATTCAGTACTTC

v_gene: TRBV19
d_gene: TRBD2
j_gene: TRBJ2-1
abundance: few
CDR3aa: CASSITSGGDEQFF
CDR3nt: TGTGCCAGTAGTATCACTAGCGGGGGTGATGAGCAGTTCTTC

v_gene: TRBV5-6
d_gene: .
j_gene: TRBJ1-2
abundance: .
CDR3aa: CASSRDSYGYTF
CDR3nt: TGTGCCAGCAGCCGAGACAGCTATGGCTACACCTTC

v_gene: TRBV19
d_gene: TRBD1
j_gene: TRBJ1-2
abundance: .
CDR3aa: CASLHKGASYGYTF
CDR3nt: TGTGCCAGCCTCCATAAGGGGGCGAGCTATGGCTACACCTTC

v_gene: TRBV5-1
d_gene: TRBD1
j_gene: TRBJ2-7
abundance: .
CDR3aa: CASSPRDSSYEQYF
CDR3nt: TGCGCCAGCAGCCCTCGGGACAGCTCCTACGAGCAGTACTTC

v_gene: TRBV27
d_gene: TRBD1
j_gene: TRBJ1-6
abundance: .
CDR3aa: CASGQGSSYNSPLHF
CDR3nt: TGTGCCAGCGGACAGGGAAGTTCCTATAATTCACCCCTCCACTTT

v_gene: TRBV7-9
d_gene: .
j_gene: TRBJ1-6
abundance: .
CDR3aa: CASSLGGGQSPLHF
CDR3nt: TGTGCCAGCAGCTTAGGGGGCGGCCAATCACCCCTCCACTTT

v_gene: TRBV5-1
d_gene: TRBD1
j_gene: TRBJ2-1
abundance: .
CDR3aa: CASSLSGQGMHEQFF
CDR3nt: TGCGCCAGCAGCTTGTCGGGACAGGGTATGCATGAGCAGTTCTTC

v_gene: TRBV23-1
d_gene: TRBD2
j_gene: TRBJ2-7
abundance: .
CDR3aa: CAGLRTSGCEQYF
CDR3nt: TGCGCCGGCCTAAGGACTAGCGGGTGCGAGCAGTACTTC

v_gene: TRBV28
d_gene: TRBD1
j_gene: TRBJ1-3
abundance: few
CDR3aa: CASSLRKPGQVNPLPSGNTIYF
CDR3nt: TGTGCCAGCAGTTTACGGAAACCGGGACAGGTGAATCCCTTACCCTCTGGAAACACCATATATTTT

v_gene: TRBV7-2
d_gene: .
j_gene: TRBJ2-2
abundance: .
CDR3aa: CASSLVQSPTGELFF
CDR3nt: TGTGCCAGCAGCTTAGTACAGAGTCCAACCGGGGAGCTGTTTTTT

v_gene: TRBV6-5
d_gene: TRBD2
j_gene: TRBJ2-1
abundance: few
CDR3aa: CASSSQRGGLYNEQFF
CDR3nt: TGTGCCAGCAGTTCCCAACGGGGGGGCCTCTACAATGAGCAGTTCTTC

v_gene: TRBV19
d_gene: .
j_gene: TRBJ1-2
abundance: .
CDR3aa: CASSTWTAGYTF
CDR3nt: TGTGCCAGTAGTACCTGGACAGCGGGCTACACCTTC

v_gene: TRBV2
d_gene: TRBD2
j_gene: TRBJ2-3
abundance: .
CDR3aa: CASSRPGLAGADTQYF
CDR3nt: TGTGCCAGCAGCCGACCCGGCCTAGCGGGGGCAGATACGCAGTATTTT

v_gene: TRBV11-2
d_gene: TRBD1
j_gene: TRBJ2-1
abundance: .
CDR3aa: CASSLDLTGQRFF
CDR3nt: TGTGCCAGCAGCTTAGATTTGACAGGGCAGAGGTTCTTC

v_gene: TRBV6-6
d_gene: .
j_gene: TRBJ2-2
abundance: .
CDR3aa: CASTVSGELFF
CDR3nt: TGTGCCAGCACCGTGAGCGGGGAGCTGTTTTTT

v_gene: TRBV5-4
d_gene: TRBD2
j_gene: TRBJ2-5
abundance: .
CDR3aa: CASSPPAGGTETQYF
CDR3nt: TGTGCCAGCAGCCCCCCAGCGGGGGGGACGGAGACCCAGTACTTC

v_gene: TRBV4-1
d_gene: .
j_gene: TRBJ1-1
abundance: few
CDR3aa: CASSQGTGEAFF
CDR3nt: TGCGCCAGCAGCCAAGGCACAGGCGAAGCTTTCTTT